A single sample is the source of the 4 T cell receptor beta chains below, sequenced in a study of spatial heterogeneity in lung cancer (dated by TCRdb to the late 2010s). The time point label here, explained by the study, means: blood at routine non-recurrence follow-up after resection. Libraries were built with 5' RACE. TCRdb names NextSeq 500 as the instrument used. TCRdb cleaned the public reads at Q25 with fastp, built clones with MiXCR and kept in-frame beta chains. Entries are consolidated by CDR3 protein sequence, retaining the most common genes and DNA. The sample records 45,000 to 50,000 distinct CDR3 sequences, 10% to 15% of which are singletons. Clones ranked in the top ten supply about 30% of the sample. The sample was PBMCs, taken at follow-up. Every receptor here comes from a male donor with early-stage non-small cell lung cancer.

This clonotype was detected ten times or more. The gene calls are TRBV5-1 and TRBJ1-1; no definite D call. The V gene's germline CDR1 is SGHRS and CDR2 YFSETQ. V was trimmed by 0 bases and J by 0 bases, leaving 12 bases between them. CDR3 length: 16 amino acids. CDR3 nucleotides: TGCGCCAGCAGCTTGGCCGCGGGCAACTTGAACACTGAAGCTTTCTTT. Its protein product is CASSLAAGNLNTEAFF.

This clonotype was detected only a few times. The rearrangement links TRBV12-5 to TRBJ2-1; D gene ambiguous. Trimming removed 5 bases from V and 0 bases from J, with 14 bases in between. There are 16 residues in the CDR3. The germline V gene encodes CDR1 LGHNT and CDR2 FRNRAP. The DNA for the CDR3 is TGTGCTAGTGGTGGCGACTCCTCGGGCTCCTACAATGAGCAGTTCTTC. Translated: CASGGDSSGSYNEQFF. The full variable domain, its missing parts supplied by reference TRBV12-5 and TRBJ2-1, is DARVTQTPRHKVTEMGQEVTMRCQPILGHNTVFWYRQTMMQGLELLAYFRNRAPLDDSGMPKDRFSAEMPDATLATLKIQPSEPRDSAVYFCASGGDSSGSYNEQFFGPGTRLTVL.

The sample holds a few counts of this clonotype. The chain employs TRBV4-1 and TRBJ2-6, with 7 nucleotides matching TRBD1. The CDR3 runs to 16 residues. Germline V CDR1 and CDR2: MGHRA, YSYEKL. With 3 bases clipped from V and 0 bases from J, the junction kept 2 bases outside the gene matches. CDR3 region: CASSQTGRSGANVLTF. The DNA of the CDR3 is TGCGCCAGCAGCCAGACAGGGCGCTCTGGGGCCAACGTCCTGACTTTC.

In this sample, this clonotype turned up many times. This sequence joins TRBV3-1 and TRBJ2-1; D unresolved. This CDR3 has 12 amino acids. Trimming pared 0 bases from V and 9 bases from J, leaving 6 bases between. Germline loops: CDR1 LGHDT, CDR2 YNNKEL (reference sequence). The DNA for the CDR3 is TGTGCCAGCAGCCAAGACATTGCTGAGCAGTTCTTC. Translation gives CASSQDIAEQFF.